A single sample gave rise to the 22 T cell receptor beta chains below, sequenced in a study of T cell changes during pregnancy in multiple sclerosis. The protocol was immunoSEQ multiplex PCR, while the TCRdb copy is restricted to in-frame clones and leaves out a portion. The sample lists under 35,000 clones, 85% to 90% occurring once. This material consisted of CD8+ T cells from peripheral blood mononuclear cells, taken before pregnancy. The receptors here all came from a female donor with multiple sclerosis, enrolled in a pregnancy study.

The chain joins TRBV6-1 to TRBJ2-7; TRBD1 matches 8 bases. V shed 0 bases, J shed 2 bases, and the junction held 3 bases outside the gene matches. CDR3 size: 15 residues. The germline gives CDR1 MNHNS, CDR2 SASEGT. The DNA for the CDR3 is TGTGCCAGCAGTGAAGCGGGGACAGGCGCCTACGAGCAGTACTTC. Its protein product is CASSEAGTGAYEQYF.

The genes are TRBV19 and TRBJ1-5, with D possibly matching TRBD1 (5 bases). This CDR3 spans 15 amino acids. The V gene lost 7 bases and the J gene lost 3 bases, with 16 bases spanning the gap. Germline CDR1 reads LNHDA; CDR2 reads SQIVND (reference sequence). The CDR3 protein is CASNYHHGANQPQHF. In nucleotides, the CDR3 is TGTGCCAGTAACTATCATCATGGGGCCAATCAGCCCCAGCATTTT.

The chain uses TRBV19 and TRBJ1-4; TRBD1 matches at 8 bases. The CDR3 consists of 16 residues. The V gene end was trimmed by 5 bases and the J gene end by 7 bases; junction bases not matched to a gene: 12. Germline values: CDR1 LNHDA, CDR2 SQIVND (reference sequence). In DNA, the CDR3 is TGTGCCAGTAGTTCTACCATCGGGACAGGCAGTGAAAAACTGTTTTTT. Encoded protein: CASSSTIGTGSEKLFF.

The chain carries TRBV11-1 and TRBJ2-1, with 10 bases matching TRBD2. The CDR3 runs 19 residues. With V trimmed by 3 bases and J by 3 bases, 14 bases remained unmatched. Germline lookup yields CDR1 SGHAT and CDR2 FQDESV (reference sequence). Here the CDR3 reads CASSFTTVSSGGLYNEQFF. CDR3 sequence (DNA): TGTGCCAGCAGCTTTACGACAGTCTCTAGCGGGGGCCTCTACAATGAGCAGTTCTTC. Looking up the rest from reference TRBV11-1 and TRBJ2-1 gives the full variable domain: EAEVAQSPRYKITEKSQAVAFWCDPISGHATLYWYRQILGQGPELLVQFQDESVVDDSQLPKDRFSAERLKGVDSTLKIQPAELGDSAMYLCASSFTTVSSGGLYNEQFFGPGTRLTVL.

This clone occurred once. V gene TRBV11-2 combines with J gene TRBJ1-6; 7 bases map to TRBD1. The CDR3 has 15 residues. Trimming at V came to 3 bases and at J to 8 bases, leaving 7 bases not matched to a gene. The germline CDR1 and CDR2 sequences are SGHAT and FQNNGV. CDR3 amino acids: CASSFDARGDSPLHF. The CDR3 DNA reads TGTGCCAGCAGCTTCGACGCCAGGGGGGATTCACCCCTCCACTTT.

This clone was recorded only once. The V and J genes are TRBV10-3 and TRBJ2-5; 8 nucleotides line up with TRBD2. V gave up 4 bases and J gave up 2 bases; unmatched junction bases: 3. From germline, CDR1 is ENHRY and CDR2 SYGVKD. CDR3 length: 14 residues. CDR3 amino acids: CAISGTSTQETQYF. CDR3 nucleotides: TGTGCCATCAGTGGGACTAGCACTCAAGAGACCCAGTACTTC.

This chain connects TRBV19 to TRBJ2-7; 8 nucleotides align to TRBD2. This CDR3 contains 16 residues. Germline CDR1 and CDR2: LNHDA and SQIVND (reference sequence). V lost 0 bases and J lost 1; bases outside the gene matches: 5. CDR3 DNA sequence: TGTGCCAGTAGTATAGATCGGGAGGGCCGTTCCTACGAGCAGTACTTC. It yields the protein CASSIDREGRSYEQYF.

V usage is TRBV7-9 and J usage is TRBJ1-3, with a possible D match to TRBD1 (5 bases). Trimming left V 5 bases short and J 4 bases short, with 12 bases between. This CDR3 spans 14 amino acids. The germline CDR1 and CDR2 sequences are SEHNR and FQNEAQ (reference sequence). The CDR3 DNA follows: TGTGCCAGCAGCGGCCAGGGATCGGGAAACACCATATATTTT. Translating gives CASSGQGSGNTIYF.

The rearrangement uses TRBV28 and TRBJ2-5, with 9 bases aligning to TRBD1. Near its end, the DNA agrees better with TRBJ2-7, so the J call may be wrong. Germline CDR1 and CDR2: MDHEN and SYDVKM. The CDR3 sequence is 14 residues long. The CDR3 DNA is TGTGCCAGCACCAGGACAGGGGAAAATGGCGAGCAGTACTTC. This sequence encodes CASTRTGENGEQYF.

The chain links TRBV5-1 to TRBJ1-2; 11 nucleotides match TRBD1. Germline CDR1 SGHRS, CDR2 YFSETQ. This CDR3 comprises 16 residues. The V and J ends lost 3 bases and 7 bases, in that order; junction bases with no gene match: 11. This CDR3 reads CASSSTHTGTGGGYTF. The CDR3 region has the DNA TGCGCCAGCAGCTCGACCCATACCGGGACAGGGGGTGGCTACACCTTC.

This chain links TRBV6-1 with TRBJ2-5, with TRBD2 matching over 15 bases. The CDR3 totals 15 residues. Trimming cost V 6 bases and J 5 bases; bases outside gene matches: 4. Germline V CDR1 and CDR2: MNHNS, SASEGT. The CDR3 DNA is TGTGCCAGCAGCCTGGGGACTAGCGGGGGGGAGACCCAGTACTTC. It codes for CASSLGTSGGETQYF.

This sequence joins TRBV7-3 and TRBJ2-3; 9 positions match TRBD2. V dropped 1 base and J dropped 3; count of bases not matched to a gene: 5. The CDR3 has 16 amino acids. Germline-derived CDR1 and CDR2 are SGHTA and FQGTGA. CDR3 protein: CASSLIGAGGTDTQYF. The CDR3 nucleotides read TGTGCCAGCAGCTTAATCGGCGCGGGGGGGACAGATACGCAGTATTTT. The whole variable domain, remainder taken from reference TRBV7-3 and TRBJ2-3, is GAGVSQTPSNKVTEKGKYVELRCDPISGHTALYWYRQSLGQGPEFLIYFQGTGAADDSGLPNDRFFAVRPEGSVSTLKIQRTERGDSAVYLCASSLIGAGGTDTQYFGPGTRLTVL.

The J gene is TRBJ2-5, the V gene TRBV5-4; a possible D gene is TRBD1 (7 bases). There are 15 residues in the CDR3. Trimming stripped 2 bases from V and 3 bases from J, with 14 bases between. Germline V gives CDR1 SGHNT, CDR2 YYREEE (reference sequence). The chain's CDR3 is CASSFIGRGEETQYF. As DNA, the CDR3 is TGTGCCAGCAGCTTTATCGGCAGGGGGGAAGAGACCCAGTACTTC.

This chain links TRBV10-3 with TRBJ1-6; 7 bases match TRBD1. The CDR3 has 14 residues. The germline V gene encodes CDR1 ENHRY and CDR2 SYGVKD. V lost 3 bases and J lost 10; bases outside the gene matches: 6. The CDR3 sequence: CAISDRQGRSPLHF. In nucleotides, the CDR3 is TGTGCCATCAGTGACCGACAGGGACGCTCACCCCTCCACTTT.

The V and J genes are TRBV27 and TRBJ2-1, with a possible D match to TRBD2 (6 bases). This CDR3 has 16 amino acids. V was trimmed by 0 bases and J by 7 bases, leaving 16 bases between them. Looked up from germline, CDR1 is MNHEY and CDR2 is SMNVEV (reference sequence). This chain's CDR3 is CASSLSAGTGYNEQFF. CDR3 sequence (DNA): TGTGCCAGCAGTTTATCGGCGGGGACGGGCTATAATGAGCAGTTCTTC.

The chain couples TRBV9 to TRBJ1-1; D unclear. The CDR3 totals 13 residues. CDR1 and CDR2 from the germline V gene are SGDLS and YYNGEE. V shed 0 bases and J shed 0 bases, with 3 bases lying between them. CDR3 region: CASSVAMNTEAFF. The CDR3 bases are TGTGCCAGCAGCGTAGCCATGAACACTGAAGCTTTCTTT.

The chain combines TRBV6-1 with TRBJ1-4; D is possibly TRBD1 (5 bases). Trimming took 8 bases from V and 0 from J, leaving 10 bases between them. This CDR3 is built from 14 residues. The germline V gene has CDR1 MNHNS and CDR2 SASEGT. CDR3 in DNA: TGTGCCAGCGGGGAGGGGCCAACTAATGAAAAACTGTTTTTT. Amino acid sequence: CASGEGPTNEKLFF.

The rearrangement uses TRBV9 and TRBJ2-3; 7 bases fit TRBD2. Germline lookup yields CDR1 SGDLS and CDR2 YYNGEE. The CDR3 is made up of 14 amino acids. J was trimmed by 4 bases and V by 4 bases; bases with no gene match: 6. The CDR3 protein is CASSHGLVADTQYF. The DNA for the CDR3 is TGTGCCAGCAGCCACGGACTAGTGGCAGATACGCAGTATTTT. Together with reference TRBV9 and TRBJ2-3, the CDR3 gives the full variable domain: DSGVTQTPKHLITATGQRVTLRCSPRSGDLSVYWYQQSLDQGLQFLIQYYNGEERAKGNILERFSAQQFPDLHSELNLSSLELGDSALYFCASSHGLVADTQYFGPGTRLTVL.

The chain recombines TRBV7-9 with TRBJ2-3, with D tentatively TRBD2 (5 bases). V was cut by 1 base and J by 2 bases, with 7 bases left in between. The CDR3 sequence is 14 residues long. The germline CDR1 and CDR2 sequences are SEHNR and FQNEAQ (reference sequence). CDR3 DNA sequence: TGTGCCAGCAGCTTAGGGGGAGACACAGATACGCAGTATTTT. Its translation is CASSLGGDTDTQYF. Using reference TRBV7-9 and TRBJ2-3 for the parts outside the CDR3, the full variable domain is DTGVSQNPRHKITKRGQNVTFRCDPISEHNRLYWYRQTLGQGPEFLTYFQNEAQLEKSRLLSDRFSAERPKGSFSTLEIQRTEQGDSAMYLCASSLGGDTDTQYFGPGTRLTVL.

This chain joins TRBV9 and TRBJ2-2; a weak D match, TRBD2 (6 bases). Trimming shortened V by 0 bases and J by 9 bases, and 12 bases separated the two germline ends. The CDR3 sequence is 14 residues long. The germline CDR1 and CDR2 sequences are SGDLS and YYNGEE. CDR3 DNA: TGTGCCAGCAGCGTAGTCGGGGGTCACCGGGAGCTGTTTTTT. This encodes CASSVVGGHRELFF.

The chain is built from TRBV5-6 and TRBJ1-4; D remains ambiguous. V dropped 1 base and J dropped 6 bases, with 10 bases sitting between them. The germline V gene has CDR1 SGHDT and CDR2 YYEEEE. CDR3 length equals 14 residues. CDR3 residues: CASSLNWRDEKLFF. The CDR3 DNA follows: TGTGCCAGCAGCTTGAACTGGAGGGATGAAAAACTGTTTTTT.

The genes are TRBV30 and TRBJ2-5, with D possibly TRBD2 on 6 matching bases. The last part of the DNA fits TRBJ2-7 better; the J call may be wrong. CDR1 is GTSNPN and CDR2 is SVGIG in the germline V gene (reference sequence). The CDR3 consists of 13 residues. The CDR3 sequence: CAWKAGRSYEQYF. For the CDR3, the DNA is TGTGCCTGGAAGGCGGGGAGGTCCTACGAGCAGTACTTC.